These 27 T cell receptor beta chains originate from one sample sequenced in a study of CD8 T cells in ankylosing spondylitis. Using its own MiXCR run on the 5' RACE reads, TCRdb lists one record per CDR3 protein. The sample consists of roughly 400,000 distinct CDR3 sequences, 20% to 25% of them appearing once. These receptors have no known antigen. Study-wide results and limits: What appeared characteristic of ankylosing spondylitis blood was a TCR beta motif of 7 or 8 highly homologous variants.

The material sequenced was blood, either unsorted or a sorted T cell fraction (not recorded which). These receptors were taken from a male donor with ankylosing spondylitis.

This clonotype was counted ten times or more. CDR3 residues: CASSRGDRQPQHF. CDR3 nucleotide sequence: TGTGCCAGCAGCAGAGGGGATCGCCAGCCCCAGCATTTT. The chain is built from TRBV28 and TRBJ1-5; possible D gene TRBD1, 5 bases. CDR3 length: 13 amino acids. Germline V CDR1 and CDR2: MDHEN, SYDVKM. Trimming pared 6 bases from V and 7 bases from J, leaving 13 bases between.

The genes are TRBV9 and TRBJ2-1, with 12 positions matching TRBD2. Looked up from germline, CDR1 is SGDLS and CDR2 is YYNGEE. The J segment lost 7 bases and the V segment lost 1 base, leaving 6 bases of the junction unmatched. The CDR3 is 16 amino acids. The CDR3 region is CASSVTSGGFGNEQFF. CDR3 coding DNA: TGTGCCAGCAGCGTAACTAGCGGGGGGTTTGGTAATGAGCAGTTCTTC. Full variable domain (missing parts from reference TRBV9 and TRBJ2-1): DSGVTQTPKHLITATGQRVTLRCSPRSGDLSVYWYQQSLDQGLQFLIQYYNGEERAKGNILERFSAQQFPDLHSELNLSSLELGDSALYFCASSVTSGGFGNEQFFGPGTRLTVL.

In this sample, this clonotype turned up a few times. The genes are TRBV28 and TRBJ2-1; D perhaps matches TRBD2 (6 bases). The CDR3 extends over 12 amino acids. The ends were cut back, 2 bases at V and 15 bases at J, with 14 bases in the middle. The germline gives CDR1 MDHEN, CDR2 SYDVKM. CDR3 residues: CASSLLDYHPFF. The CDR3 coding sequence is TGTGCCAGCAGTTTACTGGACTATCATCCGTTCTTC.

This clonotype was observed a handful of times. CDR3 in DNA: TGTGCCAGCACCTCAGCGGGAGGCACAGATACGCAGTATTTT. The encoded protein is CASTSAGGTDTQYF. The chain employs TRBV7-2 and TRBJ2-3, with 8 bases that match TRBD2. The germline V gene encodes CDR1 SGHTA and CDR2 FQGNSA. The V segment lost 7 bases and the J segment 1 base; nucleotides outside the gene matches: 4. The CDR3 length is 14 residues.

Only a few counts were recorded for this clonotype. The rearrangement links TRBV12-3 or TRBV12-4 to TRBJ2-1; the D gene is possibly TRBD2 (6 bases). CDR3 length: 15 residues. Trimming left V 3 bases short and J 9 bases short, with 18 bases between. The CDR3 reads CASSLMTGTWGEQFF. The CDR3 DNA is TGTGCCAGCAGTTTGATGACGGGGACTTGGGGTGAGCAGTTCTTC.

In its sample, this clonotype was seen a few times. The chain couples TRBV12-3 or TRBV12-4 to TRBJ2-2, with 7 positions matching TRBD1. J was trimmed by 8 bases and V by 6 bases; bases with no gene match: 6. The CDR3 runs to 13 residues. The CDR3: CASSGTAGGELFF. The CDR3 nucleotides are TGTGCCAGCAGCGGGACAGCCGGTGGGGAGCTGTTTTTT.

This clonotype appeared a few times. The V and J genes are TRBV7-3 and TRBJ2-1; TRBD2 is a possible D gene (6 bases). V was pared by 3 bases and J by 0 bases, with 9 bases between. This CDR3 contains 15 residues. Germline CDR1 and CDR2: SGHTA and FQGTGA. The CDR3 loop is CASSFQTSSYNEQFF. CDR3 DNA: TGTGCCAGCAGCTTTCAGACTAGCTCCTACAATGAGCAGTTCTTC. The full variable domain, in which reference TRBV7-3 and TRBJ2-1 provide the parts outside the CDR3, is GAGVSQTPSNKVTEKGKYVELRCDPISGHTALYWYRQSLGQGPEFLIYFQGTGAADDSGLPNDRFFAVRPEGSVSTLKIQRTERGDSAVYLCASSFQTSSYNEQFFGPGTRLTVL.

The chain has TRBV15 and TRBJ2-5, with D perhaps matching TRBD1 (6 bases). This CDR3 has 14 residues. Trimming removed 1 base at V and 2 bases at J, with 8 bases between. The germline gives CDR1 LNHNV, CDR2 YYDKDF (reference sequence). CDR3 in amino acids: CATSRGGQQETQYF. The CDR3 bases are TGTGCCACCAGCAGAGGGGGGCAACAAGAGACCCAGTACTTC.

The V call is TRBV15, the J call TRBJ2-7; TRBD2 might be the D (6 bases). Trimming stripped 7 bases from V and 7 bases from J, with 17 bases between. Germline CDR1 and CDR2: LNHNV and YYDKDF (reference sequence). CDR3 length equals 13 residues. The CDR3 region has the DNA TGTGCCACCACCACCGGCTACGGAGGGGAGCAGTACTTC. This translates into CATTTGYGGEQYF.

V usage is TRBV5-1 and J usage is TRBJ1-2, with D possibly matching TRBD1 (6 bases). Trimming took off 8 bases at V and 2 bases at J, with 16 bases between the two ends. Germline assignment: CDR1 SGHRS and CDR2 YFSETQ. The CDR3 totals 14 residues. CDR3 loop: CASTAGTLNYGYTF. The CDR3 DNA follows: TGCGCCAGTACTGCCGGGACACTAAACTATGGCTACACCTTC.

The chain links TRBV10-1 to TRBJ2-7, with D uncertain. Germline V gives CDR1 WNHNN, CDR2 SYGVQD (reference sequence). The CDR3 has 14 amino acids. V lost 3 bases and J 0 bases, leaving 9 bases between the germline ends. CDR3 in DNA: TGCGCCAGCAGTGATCGGGTGAGCTCCTACGAGCAGTACTTC. Residues: CASSDRVSSYEQYF.

The rearrangement links TRBV3-1 to TRBJ1-2, with TRBD1 matching 7 bases. From germline, CDR1 is LGHDT and CDR2 YNNKEL (reference sequence). This CDR3 has 15 amino acids. V dropped 0 bases and J dropped 8; count of bases not matched to a gene: 9. In nucleotides, the CDR3 is TGTGCCAGCAGCCAAGAAGCCAGACAGGGTGAGGGCTACACCTTC. Amino acids: CASSQEARQGEGYTF.

This clonotype showed up just a few times. The chain has TRBV20-1 and TRBJ1-4, with D possibly being TRBD1 (6 bases). The CDR3 extends over 18 amino acids. Trimming took 4 bases from V and 0 from J, leaving 21 bases between them. From germline, CDR1 is DFQATT and CDR2 SNEGSKA (reference sequence). The CDR3 DNA follows: TGCAGTGCTACTTCAGGGGTTTGGGACTCTGCAACTAATGAAAAACTGTTTTTT. This codes for CSATSGVWDSATNEKLFF.

The rearrangement joins TRBV29-1 to TRBJ2-5; 9 positions match TRBD2. The length of the CDR3 is 14 residues. After removal of 7 bases from V and 5 bases from J, the junction contained 11 bases not matched to a gene. Germline CDR1 is SQVTM and CDR2 is ANQGSEA. CDR3 region: CSAKGREGRETQYF. The CDR3 bases are TGCAGCGCTAAAGGGCGGGAGGGCCGTGAGACCCAGTACTTC.

CDR3: CASNFLQGMGEKLFF. In nucleotides, the CDR3 is TGTGCCAGCAACTTCTTACAGGGGATGGGCGAAAAACTGTTTTTT. The genes are TRBV2 and TRBJ1-4; 7 positions agree with TRBD1. This CDR3 region has 15 residues. Germline V gives CDR1 SNHLY, CDR2 FYNNEI. V was pared by 7 bases and J by 8 bases, with 13 bases of the junction left unmatched.

This clonotype was recorded many times. This sequence joins TRBV12-3 or TRBV12-4 and TRBJ2-1; 14 bases are a match to TRBD2. This CDR3 comprises 15 residues. V was clipped by 6 bases and J by 6 bases; unmatched bases: 4. CDR3 in DNA: TGTGCCAGCAGCCTGGGACTAGCGGGAGCCAATGAGCAGTTCTTC. Translated: CASSLGLAGANEQFF.

This clonotype was recorded only once. This chain connects TRBV29-1 to TRBJ2-1; D might be TRBD2 (6 bases). The germline V and J ends were trimmed by 4 bases and 6 bases, with 13 bases remaining between them. Germline assignment: CDR1 SQVTM and CDR2 ANQGSEA. The CDR3 totals 13 residues. In DNA form, the CDR3 reads TGCAGCGTTGGGCGTTCTAGCGCCAATGAGCAGTTCTTC. Its protein is CSVGRSSANEQFF.

This clonotype has just a few counts. J is TRBJ1-6 and V is TRBV20-1, with D tentatively TRBD1 (6 bases). V lost 4 bases, J lost 6 bases, and 16 bases lay in between. CDR3 length equals 15 residues. Germline V gene sequence: CDR1 DFQATT, CDR2 SNEGSKA (reference sequence). As DNA, the CDR3 is TGCAGTGCTATAGAATGGACAGTCTCTAATTCACCCCTCCACTTT. Its translation: CSAIEWTVSNSPLHF.

Only a few counts were recorded for this clonotype. This chain uses TRBV5-5 with TRBJ2-7; D might be TRBD2 (6 bases). The CDR3 has 14 residues. The germline CDR1 and CDR2 sequences are SGHKS and YYEKEE (reference sequence). V lost 4 bases to trimming and J lost 7 bases, with 18 bases between them. CDR3 region: CASSQQLAAREQYF. As DNA, the CDR3 is TGTGCCAGCAGCCAGCAACTAGCAGCGCGAGAGCAGTACTTC.

This chain joins TRBV19 and TRBJ2-1; no definite D call. CDR3 length: 14 residues. The V end lost 1 base, the J end lost 7 bases, and 11 bases lay between the germline ends. Germline V gene lookup returns CDR1 LNHDA and CDR2 SQIVND (reference sequence). CDR3 protein: CASSIGEHLNEQFF. CDR3 DNA sequence: TGTGCCAGTAGTATAGGGGAACACCTAAATGAGCAGTTCTTC.

The CDR3 DNA reads as TGCGCCAGCAGCCAACCCATTTTGAGACAGGTTTTTAACACTGAAGCTTTCTTT. It is translated as CASSQPILRQVFNTEAFF. The chain joins TRBV4-1 to TRBJ1-1; perhaps TRBD1 as D (6 bases). Trimming stripped 2 bases from V and 2 bases from J, with 21 bases between. CDR3 length: 18 residues. Germline V gene sequence: CDR1 MGHRA, CDR2 YSYEKL.

This clonotype occurred a few times. The J gene is TRBJ2-7, the V gene TRBV5-1; D remains unclear. The V end was cut by 4 bases, the J end by 2 bases, with 10 bases between. Germline CDR1 is SGHRS and CDR2 is YFSETQ. CDR3 size: 13 residues. In DNA, the CDR3 is TGCGCCAGCAGCCTTATCAGCGCCTACGAGCAGTACTTC. Its protein is CASSLISAYEQYF.

This rearrangement joins TRBV29-1 to TRBJ2-1; D gene unclear. Germline CDR1 reads SQVTM; CDR2 reads ANQGSEA. V gave up 2 bases and J gave up 1 base, with 15 bases separating them. The CDR3 has 16 amino acids. CDR3 nucleotide sequence: TGCAGCGTTGAAAACCCGGACGGCTCTTCCTACAATGAGCAGTTCTTC. Translated, it gives CSVENPDGSSYNEQFF.

The chain employs TRBV24-1 and TRBJ2-1; perhaps TRBD2 as D (6 bases). V lost 5 bases to trimming and J lost 8 bases, with 15 bases between them. Looked up from germline, CDR1 is KGHDR and CDR2 is SFDVKD. The CDR3 spans 14 residues. This CDR3 reads CATSALLLAHEQFF. The CDR3 DNA is TGTGCCACCAGTGCCCTCTTACTAGCCCATGAGCAGTTCTTC.

There are a few counts of this clonotype. This rearrangement joins TRBV6-4 to TRBJ2-3, with TRBD2 as a possible D gene (5 bases). CDR1 is MRHNA and CDR2 is SNTAGT in the germline V gene. The CDR3 loop spans 14 amino acids. V was pared by 2 bases and J by 4 bases, with 10 bases between. The DNA of the CDR3 is TGTGCCAGCAGTGACCGGACCGGGGCAGATACGCAGTATTTT. The encoded protein is CASSDRTGADTQYF.

At least ten counts were recorded for this clonotype. V usage is TRBV20-1 and J usage is TRBJ1-6; possible D gene TRBD1, 5 bases. CDR1 and CDR2 (germline): DFQATT, SNEGSKA (reference sequence). CDR3 length equals 15 residues. The V end was cut by 1 base, the J end by 5 bases, with 12 bases between. The CDR3 nucleotides are TGCAGTGCTAGAGGGGGGGTCCGAAATAATTCACCCCTCCACTTT. This translates into CSARGGVRNNSPLHF.

In its sample, this clonotype was seen a few times. The chain combines TRBV19 with TRBJ2-1; 10 bases match TRBD2. V trimming: 7 bases; J trimming: 7 bases; junction bases outside the gene matches: 7. CDR1 LNHDA and CDR2 SQIVND come from the germline V gene (reference sequence). The CDR3 length is 14 residues. CDR3 protein: CASKKGLAANEQFF. CDR3 coding DNA: TGTGCCAGTAAGAAAGGACTAGCGGCAAATGAGCAGTTCTTC.